This T cell receptor (beta chain) emerged from a study of persistence of HIV-infected CD4 T cells. Regarding this clone: Its antigen is still unknown.

Germline loops: CDR1 WNHNN, CDR2 SYGVQD (reference sequence). The CDR3 contains 13 residues. V lost 7 bases and J lost 10, with 14 bases in between. The immunoSEQ assay was version 4, run in survey mode. Measured with immunoSEQ multiplex PCR; TCRdb has only the in-frame clones, and not every one. The sample has about 30,000 clones, 70% seen once; the top ten hold approximately 1.4%. An overlapping HIV-1 Gag peptide pool stimulated these cells at approximately 1 ug/peptide/mL. Responding CD4+ T cells were sorted by upregulation of both CD40 ligand and CD69. Suppressive ART was started during chronic HIV-1 infection in these adults. PBMCs were depleted of CD8+ T cells before stimulation. CD8-depleted PBMCs were stimulated about 17 hours with anti-CD28/CD49d costimulation, CD40-blocking antibody and enfuvirtide.

This TCR was recovered from an adult man with HIV who was CMV-seropositive. The sequencing used CD4+ T cells sorted from PBMCs after 18-hour stimulation, collected from a patient who received antiretroviral therapy. This sequence joins TRBV10-1 and TRBJ1-6; TRBD1 might be the D (5 bases). CDR3 region: CASTSGKGSPLHF. The CDR3 nucleotides are TGCGCCAGCACCTCAGGGAAAGGGTCACCCCTCCACTTT.